These 18 T cell receptor beta chains share one sample of origin, sequenced in a study of CD4 T cells in relation to SARS-CoV-2 and coronaviruses. Unexposed donor CD4+ T cells date from about 2010-2019, before the COVID-19 pandemic. Isolation of CD4+ T cells took place after about 9 days in culture. No antigen is known for these receptors. TCRdb's copy holds only in-frame clones and misses some; the assay was immunoSEQ multiplex PCR. The data hold around 25,000 clones, with around 78% observed a single time. Sequenced: CD4+ T cells from PBMCs, cultured in vitro. The receptors were sampled from a human donor in good health.

The rearrangement joins TRBV6-5 to TRBJ1-4; the match to TRBD1 covers 9 bases. V gave up 6 bases and J gave up 2 bases; unmatched junction bases: 1. The CDR3 is 14 residues long. Germline lookup yields CDR1 MNHEY and CDR2 SVGAGI. The CDR3 reads CASRQGATNEKLFF. CDR3 in DNA: TGTGCCAGCAGACAGGGGGCCACTAATGAAAAACTGTTTTTT.

The V gene is TRBV19, the J gene TRBJ1-1; 9 bases are shared with TRBD1. Germline CDR1 LNHDA, CDR2 SQIVND (reference sequence). Losses at the gene ends were 5 bases for V and 4 bases for J; bases not matched to a gene: 14. The CDR3 loop spans 17 amino acids. CDR3 nucleotide sequence: TGTGCCAGTAGTGATAACAGGGGGCGCGTTGGTCCCACTGAAGCTTTCTTT. It translates to CASSDNRGRVGPTEAFF.

The chain employs TRBV29-1 and TRBJ2-2; D is possibly TRBD1 (6 bases). The CDR3 runs to 14 residues. The germline gives CDR1 SQVTM, CDR2 ANQGSEA. Trimming stripped 5 bases from V and 0 bases from J, with 10 bases between. CDR3 bases: TGCAGCGTTTGGAAGGGGGCGAACACCGGGGAGCTGTTTTTT. This translates into CSVWKGANTGELFF.

The chain links TRBV30 to TRBJ1-1; no clear D gene. This CDR3 spans 11 amino acids. Germline CDR1 reads GTSNPN; CDR2 reads SVGIG (reference sequence). V was clipped by 5 bases and J by 11 bases, with 15 bases between them. The CDR3 region is CAWVAKGQAFF. The CDR3 nucleotides read TGTGCCTGGGTGGCGAAAGGGCAGGCTTTCTTT. The variable domain in full, completed from reference TRBV30 and TRBJ1-1, reads SQTIHQWPATLVQPVGSPLSLECTVEGTSNPNLYWYRQAAGRGLQLLFYSVGIGQISSEVPQNLSASRPQDRQFILSSKKLLLSDSGFYLCAWVAKGQAFFGQGTRLTVV.

This chain connects TRBV2 to TRBJ2-7; D not certain. Germline CDR1 and CDR2: SNHLY and FYNNEI. The CDR3 runs to 12 residues. Trimming took off 4 bases at V and 3 bases at J, with 7 bases between the two ends. The CDR3 DNA is TGTGCCAGCAGTGGCCTGGGCTACGAGCAGTACTTC. Translated: CASSGLGYEQYF.

The V call is TRBV19, the J call TRBJ1-5, with TRBD1 matching 8 bases. J was trimmed by 2 bases and V by 2 bases; bases with no gene match: 8. This CDR3 is built from 17 residues. From germline, CDR1 is LNHDA and CDR2 SQIVND (reference sequence). CDR3 sequence (DNA): TGTGCCAGTAGTATAACCATTTTGGGACAGGGCAATCAGCCCCAGCATTTT. It yields the protein CASSITILGQGNQPQHF.

The chain combines TRBV7-8 with TRBJ1-1; D is unresolved. The germline gives CDR1 SGHVS, CDR2 FQNEAQ. The V end was cut by 5 bases, the J end by 4 bases, with 17 bases between. The CDR3 is made up of 15 amino acids. The CDR3 region has the DNA TGTGCCAGCAGCATCACGCTGGCCCAGACCACTGAAGCTTTCTTT. It translates to CASSITLAQTTEAFF.

The genes are TRBV23-1 and TRBJ1-1, with D uncertain. TRBV23-1 is assigned to the ORF class and has an uncertain function. The germline V and J ends were trimmed by 0 bases and 5 bases, with 16 bases remaining between them. The CDR3 has 16 residues. In DNA, the CDR3 is TGCGCCAGCAGTCAATCGACGGAAACTGGGAGAACTGAAGCTTTCTTT. It translates to CASSQSTETGRTEAFF.

The chain recombines TRBV23-1 with TRBJ2-5, with D uncertain. TRBV23-1 is an open reading frame whose function is uncertain. CDR3 length: 10 residues. V was shortened by 6 bases and J by 5 bases, with 4 bases between the two germline ends. CDR3 in amino acids: CASRVETQYF. CDR3 coding DNA: TGCGCCAGCAGGGTCGAGACCCAGTACTTC.

Notes on this clone: An end of the junction differs from the germline gene, which may be a read error. This chain joins TRBV5-6 and TRBJ2-7, with D possibly TRBD1 on 5 matching bases. This CDR3 comprises 15 residues. Looked up from germline, CDR1 is SGHDT and CDR2 is YYEEEE. DNA for the CDR3: TGTGCCAGCAGCTCAAGACCCAGGGCCTCCCACGAGCAGTACTTC. Translating it yields CASSSRPRASHEQYF.

This clone was found a few times. CDR3 coding DNA: TGCGCCAGCAGCACGGACAGGGTGAACACTGAAGCTTTCTTT. Protein product: CASSTDRVNTEAFF. The gene calls are TRBV5-1 and TRBJ1-1; 8 bases align to TRBD1. The length of the CDR3 is 14 residues. Trimming cost V 4 bases and J 0 bases; bases outside gene matches: 2. Germline V gene data show CDR1 as SGHRS and CDR2 as YFSETQ.

V is TRBV27 and J is TRBJ1-2, with TRBD1 matching 11 bases. Germline V gene data show CDR1 as MNHEY and CDR2 as SMNVEV (reference sequence). This CDR3 is built from 15 residues. Germline trimming cut 2 bases from V and 4 bases from J; bases unmatched to any gene: 3. The CDR3 spells CASSLRGQGVYGYTF. The CDR3 region has the DNA TGTGCCAGCAGTTTAAGGGGACAGGGGGTCTATGGCTACACCTTC.

The chain has TRBV11-2 and TRBJ1-1, with a tentative D call TRBD1 (5 bases). This CDR3 contains 16 residues. The germline CDR1 and CDR2 sequences are SGHAT and FQNNGV. V was pared by 4 bases and J by 1 base, with 16 bases between. CDR3: CASSSPGGGTNTEAFF. The DNA of the CDR3 is TGTGCCAGCAGCTCCCCGGGGGGAGGGACGAACACTGAAGCTTTCTTT.

The chain couples TRBV24-1 to TRBJ2-2, with a weak D call TRBD1 (5 bases). This CDR3 contains 16 residues. Germline V gives CDR1 KGHDR, CDR2 SFDVKD. V was shortened by 4 bases and J by 3 bases, with 14 bases between the two germline ends. The CDR3 bases are TGTGCCACCAGTGACCCTTCAGGGCCCCACACCGGGGAGCTGTTTTTT. This gives the protein CATSDPSGPHTGELFF.

V usage is TRBV2 and J usage is TRBJ1-4; the D is unclear. Germline CDR1 reads SNHLY; CDR2 reads FYNNEI. V gave up 4 bases and J gave up 8 bases, with 17 bases separating them. CDR3 length: 15 amino acids. This CDR3 reads CASSVQTVPGEKLFF. In nucleotides, the CDR3 is TGTGCCAGCAGTGTTCAGACCGTCCCGGGGGAAAAACTGTTTTTT.

The rearrangement links TRBV7-9 to TRBJ1-1, with no clear D. This CDR3 is 14 amino acids long. The germline gives CDR1 SEHNR, CDR2 FQNEAQ (reference sequence). V lost 5 bases to trimming and J lost 3 bases, with 13 bases between them. CDR3 coding DNA: TGTGCCAGCAGCCCCGACTTTCGGGACACTGAAGCTTTCTTT. Its protein is CASSPDFRDTEAFF.

This clone has more than one count but fewer than ten. The chain carries TRBV2 and TRBJ1-5, with D unresolved. CDR3 length: 13 amino acids. Trimming shortened V by 5 bases and J by 0 bases, and 5 bases separated the two germline ends. Per germline, CDR1 SNHLY and CDR2 FYNNEI. CDR3 in DNA: TGTGCCAGCAGTTTGTCTAGCAATCAGCCCCAGCATTTT. Its protein product is CASSLSSNQPQHF.

This chain links TRBV19 with TRBJ2-7, with TRBD2 matching 7 bases. Trimming cost V 3 bases and J 4 bases; bases outside gene matches: 9. CDR3 length equals 15 residues. From germline, CDR1 is LNHDA and CDR2 SQIVND (reference sequence). CDR3 coding DNA: TGTGCCAGTAGTATCGGGGAGGGCGGAAGGTACGAGCAGTACTTC. Translating it yields CASSIGEGGRYEQYF. The full variable domain, its missing parts supplied by reference TRBV19 and TRBJ2-7, is DGGITQSPKYLFRKEGQNVTLSCEQNLNHDAMYWYRQDPGQGLRLIYYSQIVNDFQKGDIAEGYSVSREKKESFPLTVTSAQKNPTAFYLCASSIGEGGRYEQYFGPGTRLTVT.